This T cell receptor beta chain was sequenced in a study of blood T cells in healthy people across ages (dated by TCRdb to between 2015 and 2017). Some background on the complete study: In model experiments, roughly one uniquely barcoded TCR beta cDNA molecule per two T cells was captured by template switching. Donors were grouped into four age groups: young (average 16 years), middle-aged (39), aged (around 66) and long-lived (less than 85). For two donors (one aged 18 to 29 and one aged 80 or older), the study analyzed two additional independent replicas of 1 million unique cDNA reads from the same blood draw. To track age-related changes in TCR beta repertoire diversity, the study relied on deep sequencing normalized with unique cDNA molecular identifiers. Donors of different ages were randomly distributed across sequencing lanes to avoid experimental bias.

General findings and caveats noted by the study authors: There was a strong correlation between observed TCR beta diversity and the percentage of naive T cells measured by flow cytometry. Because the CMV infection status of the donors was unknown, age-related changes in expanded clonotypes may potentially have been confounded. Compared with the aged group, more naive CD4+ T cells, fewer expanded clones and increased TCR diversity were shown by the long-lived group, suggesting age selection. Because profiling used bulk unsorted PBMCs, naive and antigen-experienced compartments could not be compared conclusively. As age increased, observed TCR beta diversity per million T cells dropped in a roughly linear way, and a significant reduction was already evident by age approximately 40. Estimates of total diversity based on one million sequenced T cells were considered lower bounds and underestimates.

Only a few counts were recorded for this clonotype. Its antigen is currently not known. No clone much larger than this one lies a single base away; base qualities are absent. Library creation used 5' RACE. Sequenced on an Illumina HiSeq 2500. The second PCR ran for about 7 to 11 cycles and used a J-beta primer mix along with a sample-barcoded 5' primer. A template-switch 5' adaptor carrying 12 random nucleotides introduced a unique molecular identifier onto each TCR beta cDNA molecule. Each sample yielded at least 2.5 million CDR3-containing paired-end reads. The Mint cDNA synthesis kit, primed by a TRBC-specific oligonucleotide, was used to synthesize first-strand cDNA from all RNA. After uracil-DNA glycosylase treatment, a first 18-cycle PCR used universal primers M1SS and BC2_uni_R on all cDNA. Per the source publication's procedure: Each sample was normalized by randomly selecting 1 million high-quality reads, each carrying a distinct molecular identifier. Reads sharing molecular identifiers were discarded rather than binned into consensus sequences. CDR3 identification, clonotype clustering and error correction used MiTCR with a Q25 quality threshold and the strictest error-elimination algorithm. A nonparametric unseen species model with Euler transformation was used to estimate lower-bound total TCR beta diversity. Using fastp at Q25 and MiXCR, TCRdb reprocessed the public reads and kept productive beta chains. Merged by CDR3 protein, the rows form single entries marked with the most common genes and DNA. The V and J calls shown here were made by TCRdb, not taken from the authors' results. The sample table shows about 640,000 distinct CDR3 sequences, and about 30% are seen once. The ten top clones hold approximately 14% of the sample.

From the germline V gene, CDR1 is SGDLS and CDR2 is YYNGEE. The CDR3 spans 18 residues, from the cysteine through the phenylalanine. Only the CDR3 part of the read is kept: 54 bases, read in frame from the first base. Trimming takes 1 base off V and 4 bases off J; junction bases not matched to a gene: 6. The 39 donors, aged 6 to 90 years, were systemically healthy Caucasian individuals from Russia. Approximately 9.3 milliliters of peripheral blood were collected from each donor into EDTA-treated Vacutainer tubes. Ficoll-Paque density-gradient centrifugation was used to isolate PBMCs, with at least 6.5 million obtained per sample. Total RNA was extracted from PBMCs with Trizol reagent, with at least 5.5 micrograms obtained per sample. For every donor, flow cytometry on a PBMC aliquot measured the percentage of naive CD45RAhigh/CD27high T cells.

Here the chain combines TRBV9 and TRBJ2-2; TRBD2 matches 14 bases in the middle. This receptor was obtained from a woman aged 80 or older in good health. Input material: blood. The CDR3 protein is CASSVNPTSGGATGELFF. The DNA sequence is TGTGCCAGCAGCGTAAACCCGACTAGCGGGGGGGCCACCGGGGAGCTGTTTTTT.